These 9 T cell receptor beta chains were sequenced from one sample in a study of blood T cell repertoires in COVID-19. The assay was immunoSEQ multiplex PCR, and TCRdb's table has in-frame clones only and misses some. The sample records 150,000 to 200,000 clones, 80% to 90% being singletons. Source material: peripheral blood. Receptors were obtained from a man aged 65 to 79 with active or convalescent COVID-19.

This clone was found once. The V gene is TRBV5-1, the J gene TRBJ1-1; TRBD1 agrees at 7 bases. This CDR3 has 15 residues. V was pared by 4 bases and J by 5 bases, with 11 bases of the junction left unmatched. Germline CDR1 is SGHRS and CDR2 is YFSETQ. CDR3: CASSERQGGITEAFF. The CDR3 coding sequence is TGCGCCAGCAGCGAGAGACAGGGAGGTATAACTGAAGCTTTCTTT.

This chain connects TRBV29-1 to TRBJ1-2, with TRBD1 matching over 9 bases. The V segment lost 0 bases and the J segment 4 bases; nucleotides outside the gene matches: 6. The V gene's germline CDR1 is SQVTM and CDR2 ANQGSEA. The CDR3 contains 15 residues. DNA of the CDR3: TGCAGCGTTGAAGAGGGTACAGGGGGCGGCTATGGCTACACCTTC. It codes for CSVEEGTGGGYGYTF. Complete variable domain (other parts from reference TRBV29-1 and TRBJ1-2): SAVISQKPSRDICQRGTSLTIQCQVDSQVTMMFWYRQQPGQSLTLIATANQGSEATYESGFVIDKFPISRPNLTFSTLTVSNMSPEDSSIYLCSVEEGTGGGYGYTFGSGTRLTVV.

V is TRBV24-1 and J is TRBJ2-2; 9 bases fit TRBD2. CDR1 and CDR2 (germline): KGHDR, SFDVKD. The CDR3 has 13 residues. V dropped 7 bases and J dropped 8; count of bases not matched to a gene: 4. CDR3 DNA sequence: TGTGCCACCAGGGGGACTAGCAATGGGGAGCTGTTTTTT. It encodes CATRGTSNGELFF.

The chain recombines TRBV27 with TRBJ1-2, with a possible D match to TRBD1 (6 bases). Trimming pared 6 bases from V and 4 bases from J, leaving 18 bases between. Per germline, CDR1 MNHEY and CDR2 SMNVEV (reference sequence). This CDR3 spans 15 amino acids. CDR3 DNA: TGTGCCAGCAGCGCCTCCGGGGGGCGTTTCTATGGCTACACCTTC. Its protein is CASSASGGRFYGYTF.

V is TRBV29-1 and J is TRBJ2-6; D is undetermined. V was cut by 4 bases and J by 0 bases, with 10 bases left in between. Germline V CDR1 and CDR2: SQVTM, ANQGSEA. The CDR3 contains 15 residues. CDR3 protein: CSVVGPSSGANVLTF. The CDR3 coding sequence is TGCAGCGTTGTGGGCCCGAGCTCTGGGGCCAACGTCCTGACTTTC.

This chain uses TRBV18 with TRBJ1-2; D call uncertain. The length of the CDR3 is 13 residues. CDR1 is KGHSH, CDR2 LQKENI, per germline. The V and J ends lost 0 bases and 4 bases respectively, with 6 bases between them. The CDR3 DNA reads as TGTGCCAGCTCACCACCCCAGGTCTATGGCTACACCTTC. This codes for CASSPPQVYGYTF. Full variable domain (rest looked up from reference TRBV18 and TRBJ1-2): NAGVMQNPRHLVRRRGQEARLRCSPMKGHSHVYWYRQLPEEGLKFMVYLQKENIIDESGMPKERFSAEFPKEGPSILRIQQVVRGDSAAYFCASSPPQVYGYTFGSGTRLTVV.

V gene TRBV19 combines with J gene TRBJ2-5, with 8 bases fitting TRBD1. J gave up 2 bases and V 6 bases, and 5 bases lay outside the gene matches. Looked up from germline, CDR1 is LNHDA and CDR2 is SQIVND (reference sequence). The CDR3 sequence is 14 residues long. The CDR3 protein is CASRGTGGQETQYF. The CDR3 DNA sequence: TGTGCCAGTAGAGGGACAGGCGGACAAGAGACCCAGTACTTC. The whole variable domain, filled in from reference TRBV19 and TRBJ2-5, reads DGGITQSPKYLFRKEGQNVTLSCEQNLNHDAMYWYRQDPGQGLRLIYYSQIVNDFQKGDIAEGYSVSREKKESFPLTVTSAQKNPTAFYLCASRGTGGQETQYFGPGTRLLVL.

The rearrangement links TRBV5-1 to TRBJ1-1, with D perhaps TRBD1 (5 bases). The V end was cut by 4 bases, the J end by 5 bases, with 15 bases between. The CDR3 extends over 14 amino acids. Germline loops: CDR1 SGHRS, CDR2 YFSETQ. As DNA, the CDR3 is TGCGCCAGCAGCCTTCACGGGAGGGGAACTGAAGCTTTCTTT. Protein sequence: CASSLHGRGTEAFF.

This clone has a single count. The chain has TRBV12-5 and TRBJ2-5, with D possibly being TRBD1 (6 bases). This CDR3 is 13 amino acids long. The germline V gene has CDR1 LGHNT and CDR2 FRNRAP. V was clipped by 3 bases and J by 11 bases, with 16 bases between them. CDR3 DNA: TGTGCTAGTGGTTTAGGATCCGTGGACAGACAGTACTTC. Protein: CASGLGSVDRQYF. Full variable domain (remainder filled in from reference TRBV12-5 and TRBJ2-5): DARVTQTPRHKVTEMGQEVTMRCQPILGHNTVFWYRQTMMQGLELLAYFRNRAPLDDSGMPKDRFSAEMPDATLATLKIQPSEPRDSAVYFCASGLGSVDRQYFGPGTRLLVL.